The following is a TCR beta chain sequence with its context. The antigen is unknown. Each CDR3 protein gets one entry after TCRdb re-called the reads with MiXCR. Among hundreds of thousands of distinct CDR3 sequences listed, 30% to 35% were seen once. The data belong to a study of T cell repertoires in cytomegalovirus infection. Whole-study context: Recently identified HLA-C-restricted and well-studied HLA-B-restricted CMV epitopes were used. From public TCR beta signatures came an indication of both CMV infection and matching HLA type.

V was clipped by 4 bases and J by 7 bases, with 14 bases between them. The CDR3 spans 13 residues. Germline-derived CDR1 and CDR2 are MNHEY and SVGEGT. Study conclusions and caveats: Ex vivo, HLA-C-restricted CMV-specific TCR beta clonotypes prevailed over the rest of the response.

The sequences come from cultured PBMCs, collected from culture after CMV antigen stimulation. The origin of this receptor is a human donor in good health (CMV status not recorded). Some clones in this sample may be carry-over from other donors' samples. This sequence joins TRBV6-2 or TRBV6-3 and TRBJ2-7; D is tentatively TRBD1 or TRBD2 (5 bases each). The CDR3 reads CASSSRTGHEQYF. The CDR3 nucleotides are TGTGCCAGCAGTTCCCGGACTGGACATGAGCAGTACTTC.